The rows below give T cell receptor beta chains drawn from one sample of a study of T-cell reconstitution after alpha-beta-depleted transplantation in children. TCRdb recomputed calls from the PCR reads with MiXCR, one row per CDR3 protein. This table has about 370,000 distinct CDR3 sequences, roughly 22% appearing once. The sample was PBMCs from the stem cell graft donor, taken from the stem cell graft. The receptors originated from a human donor who donated a stem cell graft to a child with acute myeloid leukemia. Both conserved end residues are part of each CDR3. A D gene is named only where the DNA matches it firmly. Clone size is stated in some rows and not others, as once, few, many or a class when expanded.

d_gene	v_gene	abundance	j_gene	CDR3nt	CDR3aa
TRBD2	TRBV24-1	few	TRBJ2-1	TGTGCCACCAGTGATCCCCCGGGACTAGCAGTTCGGAGGAGGTTCTTC	CATSDPPGLAVRRRFF
-	TRBV9	few	TRBJ2-5	TGTGCCAGCAGCGCCGAAGATCAGACAGTTAACCAAGAGACCCAGTACTTC	CASSAEDQTVNQETQYF
-	TRBV10-3	few	TRBJ2-3	TGTGCCATCAGTGGGGAGGCGAACCCTAGCACAGATACGCAGTATTTT	CAISGEANPSTDTQYF
-	TRBV6-1	-	TRBJ1-3	TGTGCCAGCAGACAGGTACCCGGTTCTGGAAACACCATATATTTT	CASRQVPGSGNTIYF
TRBD1	TRBV6-1	-	TRBJ2-7	TGTGCCAGCGAAAGGCCCGGGACAGGGGAAAGCTACGAGCAGTACTTC	CASERPGTGESYEQYF
TRBD2	TRBV12-3/TRBV12-4	few	TRBJ2-1	TGTGCCAGCAGTTTAGGGGGAGCGGGATCCTACAATGAGCAGTTCTTC	CASSLGGAGSYNEQFF
TRBD1	TRBV20-1	few	TRBJ1-2	TGCAGTGCAAGCCCCCAGGGGGCCGGTGGCTACACCTTC	CSASPQGAGGYTF
-	TRBV24-1	many	TRBJ2-5	TGTGCCACCAGTGATCCACCCGGTTTTGGAGAGACCCAGTACTTC	CATSDPPGFGETQYF
-	TRBV7-8	few	TRBJ2-5	TGTGCCAGCAGCTTATCCGAGGAGACCCAGTACTTC	CASSLSEETQYF
-	TRBV12-3/TRBV12-4	-	TRBJ2-5	TGTGCCAGCAGTTTAGAGGGAGGATGGGAGACCCAGTACTTC	CASSLEGGWETQYF
TRBD2	TRBV27	few	TRBJ2-1	TGTGCCAGCAGTTTACCTAGCGGGAGCCCCTATGTCAATGAGCAGTTCTTC	CASSLPSGSPYVNEQFF
TRBD2	TRBV7-8	once	TRBJ2-6	TGTGCCAGCAGCTTAGCGGGACTAGACTTCTCTGGGGCCAACGTCCTGACTTTC	CASSLAGLDFSGANVLTF
-	TRBV4-1	few	TRBJ2-1	TGCGCCAGCAGCCAAGCAGGGGTCGGGGACTACAATGAGCAGTTCTTC	CASSQAGVGDYNEQFF
-	TRBV7-2	few	TRBJ1-3	TGTGCCAGCAGCTTAGCGGCGGGGTCCGGAAACACCATATATTTT	CASSLAAGSGNTIYF
-	TRBV29-1	many	TRBJ2-3	TGCAGCGTCCCCGGGACTAGCACAGATACGCAGTATTTT	CSVPGTSTDTQYF
-	TRBV10-3	few	TRBJ2-1	TGTGCCATCAGTGAGTCGGCGGATTATCTTGCTCTAGCACAATACAATGAGCAGTTCTTC	CAISESADYLALAQYNEQFF
-	TRBV11-2	few	TRBJ2-1	TGTGCCAGCAGCCTCGACACGACCAACTACTACAATGAGCAGTTCTTC	CASSLDTTNYYNEQFF
TRBD2	TRBV15	-	TRBJ2-3	TGTGCCACCAGCAGAGCGGCGGGGGAGAGAGGCACAGATACGCAGTATTTT	CATSRAAGERGTDTQYF
-	TRBV12-3/TRBV12-4	-	TRBJ1-2	TGTGCCAGCAGTTTGCCCGGGACGGACTATGGCTACACCTTC	CASSLPGTDYGYTF
-	TRBV29-1	many	TRBJ2-7	TGCAGCGTTTGGGCAGGGGATCCCTACGAGCAGTACTTC	CSVWAGDPYEQYF
TRBD2	TRBV7-3	many	TRBJ2-1	TGTGCCAGCAGCTTTCTACCATGGACTAGCGGGATCCTCTACAATGAGCAGTTCTTC	CASSFLPWTSGILYNEQFF
-	TRBV11-2	-	TRBJ2-2	TGTGCCAGCAGCTTAGACCCCTCCACCGGGGAGCTGTTTTTT	CASSLDPSTGELFF
-	TRBV29-1	-	TRBJ1-2	TGCAGCGTTAGGGGCGCAGGGTCCCTCGCCGCCTATGGCTACACCTTC	CSVRGAGSLAAYGYTF
-	TRBV7-9	few	TRBJ1-6	TGTGCCAGCAGCTTAAGTTCAGGGTTCAGTTCACCCCTCCACTTT	CASSLSSGFSSPLHF
TRBD1	TRBV20-1	many	TRBJ2-7	TGCAGTGCTAGTATGACAGGGGATTGGAACGAGCAGTACTTC	CSASMTGDWNEQYF